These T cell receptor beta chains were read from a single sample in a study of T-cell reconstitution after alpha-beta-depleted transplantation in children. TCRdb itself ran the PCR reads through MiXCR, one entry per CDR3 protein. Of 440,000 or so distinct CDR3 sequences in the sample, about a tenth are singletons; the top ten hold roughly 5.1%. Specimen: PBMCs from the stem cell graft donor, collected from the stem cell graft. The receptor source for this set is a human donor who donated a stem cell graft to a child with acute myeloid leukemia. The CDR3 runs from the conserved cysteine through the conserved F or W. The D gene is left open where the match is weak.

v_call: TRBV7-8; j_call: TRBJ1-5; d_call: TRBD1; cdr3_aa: CASSRHRGTGDQPQHF
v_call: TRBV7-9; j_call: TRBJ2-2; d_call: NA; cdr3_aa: CASSLFGTSGTGELFF
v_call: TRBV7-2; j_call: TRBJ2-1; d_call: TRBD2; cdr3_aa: CASSLAGEEYNEQFF
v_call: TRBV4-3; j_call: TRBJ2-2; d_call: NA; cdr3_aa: CASSQDPGGNTGELFF
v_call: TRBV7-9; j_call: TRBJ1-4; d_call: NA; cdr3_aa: CASSSSPGQGEKLFF
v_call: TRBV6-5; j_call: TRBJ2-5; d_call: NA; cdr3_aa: CASSFVSSLETQYF
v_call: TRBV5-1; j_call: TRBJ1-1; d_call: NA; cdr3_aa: CASSATVNTEAFF
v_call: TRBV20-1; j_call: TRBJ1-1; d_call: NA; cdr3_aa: CSAPREGTEAFF
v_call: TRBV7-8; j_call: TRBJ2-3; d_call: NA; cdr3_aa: CASSLAGENTDTQYF
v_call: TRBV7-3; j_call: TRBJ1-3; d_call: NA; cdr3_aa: CASSFSQRMTGNTIYF
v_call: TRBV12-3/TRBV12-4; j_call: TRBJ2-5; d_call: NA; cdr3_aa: CASSPTNQETQYF
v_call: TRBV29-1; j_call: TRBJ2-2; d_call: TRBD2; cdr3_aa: CSGLLRGRTGELFF
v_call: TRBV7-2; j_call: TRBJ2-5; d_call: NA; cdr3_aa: CASSTGLRKETQYF
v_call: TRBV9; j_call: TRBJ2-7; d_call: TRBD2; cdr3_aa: CASSAWPSSGSPYEQYF
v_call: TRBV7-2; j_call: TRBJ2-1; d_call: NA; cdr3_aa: CASSLEDSYNEQFF
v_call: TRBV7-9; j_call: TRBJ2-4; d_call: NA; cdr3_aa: CASSPLGTGNIQYF
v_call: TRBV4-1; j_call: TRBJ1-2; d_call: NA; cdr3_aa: CASSQELQDIYGYTF
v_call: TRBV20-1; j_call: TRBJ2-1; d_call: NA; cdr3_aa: CSARDGRIYEQFF
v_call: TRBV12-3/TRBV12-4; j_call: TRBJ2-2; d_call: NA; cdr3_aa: CLNTGELFF
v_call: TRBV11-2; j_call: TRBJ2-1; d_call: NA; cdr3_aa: CASSLRGTGTYNEQFF
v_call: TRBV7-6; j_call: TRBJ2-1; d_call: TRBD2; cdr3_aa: CASSLVRGRANEQFF
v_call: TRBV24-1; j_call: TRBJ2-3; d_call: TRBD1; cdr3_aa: CATSDPSGQGRDTQYF
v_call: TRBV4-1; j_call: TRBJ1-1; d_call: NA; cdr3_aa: CASSHVLRGNTEAFF
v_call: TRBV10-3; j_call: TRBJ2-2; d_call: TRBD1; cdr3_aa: CASNRGRDTGELFF
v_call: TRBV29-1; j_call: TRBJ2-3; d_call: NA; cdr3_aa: CSVVGGLLGSTDTQYF
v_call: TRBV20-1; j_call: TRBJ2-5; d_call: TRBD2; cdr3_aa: CSARDSGGFQETQYF
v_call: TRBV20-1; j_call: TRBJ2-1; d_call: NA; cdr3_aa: CSARDPRSYNEQFF
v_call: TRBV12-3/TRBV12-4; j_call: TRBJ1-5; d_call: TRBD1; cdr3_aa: CASSTTGVFQPQHF